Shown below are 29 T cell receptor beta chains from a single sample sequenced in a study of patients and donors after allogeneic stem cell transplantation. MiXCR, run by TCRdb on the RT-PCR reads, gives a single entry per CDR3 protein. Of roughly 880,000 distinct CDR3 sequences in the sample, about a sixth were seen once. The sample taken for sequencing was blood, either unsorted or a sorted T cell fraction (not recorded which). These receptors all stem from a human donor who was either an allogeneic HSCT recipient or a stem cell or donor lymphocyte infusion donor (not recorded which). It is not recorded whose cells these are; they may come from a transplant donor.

As DNA, the CDR3 is TGCGCCAGCAGCCCGGCCCCTGGGACAGTGAACACTGAAGCTTTCTTT. Its translation is CASSPAPGTVNTEAFF. V gene TRBV5-1 combines with J gene TRBJ1-1, with 7 bases lining up with TRBD1. This CDR3 contains 16 residues. J lost 0 bases, V lost 4 bases, and 9 bases had no gene match. Germline CDR1 SGHRS, CDR2 YFSETQ.

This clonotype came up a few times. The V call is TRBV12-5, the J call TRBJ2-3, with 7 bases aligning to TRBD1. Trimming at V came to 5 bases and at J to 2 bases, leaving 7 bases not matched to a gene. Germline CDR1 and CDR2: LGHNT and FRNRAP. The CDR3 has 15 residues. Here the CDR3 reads CASGPDRAPTDTQYF. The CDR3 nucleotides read TGTGCTAGTGGTCCCGACAGGGCGCCCACAGATACGCAGTATTTT.

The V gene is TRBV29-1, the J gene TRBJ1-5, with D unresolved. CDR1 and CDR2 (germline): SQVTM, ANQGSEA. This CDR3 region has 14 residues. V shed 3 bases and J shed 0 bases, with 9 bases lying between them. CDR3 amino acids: CSVEKVYSNQPQHF. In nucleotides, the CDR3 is TGCAGCGTTGAGAAGGTTTATAGCAATCAGCCCCAGCATTTT.

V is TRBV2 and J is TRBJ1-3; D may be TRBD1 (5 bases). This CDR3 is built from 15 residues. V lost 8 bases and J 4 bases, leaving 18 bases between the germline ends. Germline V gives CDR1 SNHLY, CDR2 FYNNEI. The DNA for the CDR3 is TGTGCCAGCGCACTTTCGAGGGGAATCGGAAACACCATATATTTT. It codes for CASALSRGIGNTIYF.

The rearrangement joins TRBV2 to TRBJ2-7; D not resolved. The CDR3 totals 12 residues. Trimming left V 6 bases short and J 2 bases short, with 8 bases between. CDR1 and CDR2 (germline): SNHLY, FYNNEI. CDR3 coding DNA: TGTGCCAGCAGGGACCTTGCCTACGAGCAGTACTTC. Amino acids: CASRDLAYEQYF.

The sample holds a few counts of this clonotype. CDR3 residues: CASSYPTSGTTPLSYTGELFF. The CDR3 DNA is TGTGCCAGCAGTTACCCAACATCAGGGACTACACCCCTTTCTTACACCGGGGAGCTGTTTTTT. The chain is built from TRBV6-2 or TRBV6-3 and TRBJ2-2, with 7 bases aligning to TRBD2. In germline, CDR1 is MNHEY, CDR2 SVGEGT. V dropped 2 bases and J dropped 3; count of bases not matched to a gene: 21. The CDR3 has 21 residues.

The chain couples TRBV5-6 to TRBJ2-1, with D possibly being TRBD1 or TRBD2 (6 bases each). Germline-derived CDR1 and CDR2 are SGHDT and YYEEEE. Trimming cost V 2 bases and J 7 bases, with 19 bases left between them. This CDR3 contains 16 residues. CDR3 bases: TGTGCCAGCAGCTTAGATTTTTTAGGGGGGAGGAATGAGCAGTTCTTC. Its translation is CASSLDFLGGRNEQFF.

The CDR3 loop reads CASSLWDRYNEQFF. For the CDR3, the DNA is TGTGCCAGCAGCTTGTGGGACCGCTACAATGAGCAGTTCTTC. V usage is TRBV5-6 and J usage is TRBJ2-1, with D possibly being TRBD1 or TRBD2 (5 bases each). The germline V gene has CDR1 SGHDT and CDR2 YYEEEE. This CDR3 has 14 residues. Deletions cut 1 base from V and 3 bases from J, with 8 bases between.

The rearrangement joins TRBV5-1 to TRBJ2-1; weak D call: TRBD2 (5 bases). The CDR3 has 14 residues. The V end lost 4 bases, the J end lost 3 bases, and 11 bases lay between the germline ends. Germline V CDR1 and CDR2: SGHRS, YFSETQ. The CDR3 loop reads CASSGEGSYNEQFF. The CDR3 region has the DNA TGCGCCAGCAGCGGCGAAGGGAGCTACAATGAGCAGTTCTTC.

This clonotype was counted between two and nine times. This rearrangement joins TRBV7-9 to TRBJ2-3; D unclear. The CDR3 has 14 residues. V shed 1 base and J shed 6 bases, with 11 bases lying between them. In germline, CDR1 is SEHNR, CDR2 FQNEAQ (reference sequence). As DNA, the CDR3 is TGTGCCAGCAGCTTAGTTCCAACTTTGGATACGCAGTATTTT. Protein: CASSLVPTLDTQYF. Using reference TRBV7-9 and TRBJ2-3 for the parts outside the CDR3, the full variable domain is DTGVSQNPRHKITKRGQNVTFRCDPISEHNRLYWYRQTLGQGPEFLTYFQNEAQLEKSRLLSDRFSAERPKGSFSTLEIQRTEQGDSAMYLCASSLVPTLDTQYFGPGTRLTVL.

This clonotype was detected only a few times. Here the CDR3 reads CASSYSRGGGYGYTF. The DNA for the CDR3 is TGTGCCAGCAGTTACTCGAGGGGGGGAGGCTATGGCTACACCTTC. V gene TRBV6-5 combines with J gene TRBJ1-2; D may be TRBD1 (6 bases). Between the trimmed V and J ends, which lost 0 bases and 4 bases, there was a span of 12 bases. This CDR3 has 15 residues. Germline assignment: CDR1 MNHEY and CDR2 SVGAGI.

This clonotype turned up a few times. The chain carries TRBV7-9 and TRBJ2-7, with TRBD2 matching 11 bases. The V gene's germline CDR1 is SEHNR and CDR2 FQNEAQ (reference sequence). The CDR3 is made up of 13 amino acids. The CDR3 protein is CAITSGSPYEQYF. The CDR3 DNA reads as TGTGCAATCACTAGCGGGAGCCCTTACGAGCAGTACTTC.

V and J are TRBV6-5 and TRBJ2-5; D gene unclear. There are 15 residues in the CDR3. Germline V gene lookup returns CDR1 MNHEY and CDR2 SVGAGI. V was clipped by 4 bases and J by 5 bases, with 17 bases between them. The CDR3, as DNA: TGTGCCAGCAGTTCGGTTGACCTACAAATCGAGACCCAGTACTTC. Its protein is CASSSVDLQIETQYF.

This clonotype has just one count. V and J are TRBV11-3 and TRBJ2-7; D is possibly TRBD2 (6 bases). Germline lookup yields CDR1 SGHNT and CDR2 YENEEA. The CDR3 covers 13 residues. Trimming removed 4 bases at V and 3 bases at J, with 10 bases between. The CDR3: CASSSGLHYEQYF. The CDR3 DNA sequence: TGTGCCAGCAGCTCGGGACTTCACTACGAGCAGTACTTC.

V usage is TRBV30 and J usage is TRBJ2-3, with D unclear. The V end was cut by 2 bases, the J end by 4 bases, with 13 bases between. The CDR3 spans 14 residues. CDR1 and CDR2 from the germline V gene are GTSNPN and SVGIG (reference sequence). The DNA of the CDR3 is TGTGCCTGGAGTCCCTTCCCTAAACCAGATACGCAGTATTTT. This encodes CAWSPFPKPDTQYF.

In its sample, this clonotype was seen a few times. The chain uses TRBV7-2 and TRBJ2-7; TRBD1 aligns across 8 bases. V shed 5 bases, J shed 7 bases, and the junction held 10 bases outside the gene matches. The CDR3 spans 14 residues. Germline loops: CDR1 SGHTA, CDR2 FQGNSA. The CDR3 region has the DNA TGTGCCAGCAGCATCCTGACAGGGGTTCGAGAGCAGTACTTC. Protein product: CASSILTGVREQYF.

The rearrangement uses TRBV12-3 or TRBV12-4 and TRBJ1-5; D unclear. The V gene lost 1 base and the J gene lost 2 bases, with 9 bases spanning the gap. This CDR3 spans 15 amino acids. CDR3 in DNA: TGTGCCAGCAGTTTAGTGGGCGAGGGCAATCAGCCCCAGCATTTT. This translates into CASSLVGEGNQPQHF.

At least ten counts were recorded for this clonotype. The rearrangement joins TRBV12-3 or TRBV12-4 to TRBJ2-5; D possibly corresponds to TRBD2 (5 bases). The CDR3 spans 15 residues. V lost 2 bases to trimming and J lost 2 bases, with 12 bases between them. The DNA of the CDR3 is TGTGCCAGCAGTTTAACGGGGAACCTTCAAGAGACCCAGTACTTC. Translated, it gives CASSLTGNLQETQYF.

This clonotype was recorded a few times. DNA of the CDR3: TGTGCCAGCAGCCGCCAAGGGGAGGGTTCAGGGGCTTTCTTT. Translation: CASSRQGEGSGAFF. The V gene is TRBV3-1, the J gene TRBJ1-1, with a tentative D call TRBD1 (5 bases). Deletions cut 4 bases from V and 11 bases from J, with 20 bases between. CDR1 LGHDT and CDR2 YNNKEL come from the germline V gene (reference sequence). The CDR3 is made up of 14 amino acids.

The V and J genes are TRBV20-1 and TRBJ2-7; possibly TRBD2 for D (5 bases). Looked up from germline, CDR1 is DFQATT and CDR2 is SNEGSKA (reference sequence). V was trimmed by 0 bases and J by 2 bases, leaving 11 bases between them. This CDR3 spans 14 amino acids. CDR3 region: CSAREASWPYEQYF. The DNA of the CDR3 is TGCAGTGCTAGAGAGGCTAGCTGGCCCTACGAGCAGTACTTC.

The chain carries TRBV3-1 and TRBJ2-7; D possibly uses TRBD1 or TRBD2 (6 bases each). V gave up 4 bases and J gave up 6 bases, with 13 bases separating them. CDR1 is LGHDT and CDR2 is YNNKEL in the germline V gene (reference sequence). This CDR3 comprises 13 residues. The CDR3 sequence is CASSRGARGEQYF. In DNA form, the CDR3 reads TGTGCCAGCAGCCGGGGGGCCAGAGGCGAGCAGTACTTC.

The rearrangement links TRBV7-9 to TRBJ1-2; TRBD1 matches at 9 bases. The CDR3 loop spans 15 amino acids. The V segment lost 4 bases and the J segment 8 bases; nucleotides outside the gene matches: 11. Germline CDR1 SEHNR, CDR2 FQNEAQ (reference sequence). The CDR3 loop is CASSSQMGQGSGYTF. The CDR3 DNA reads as TGTGCCAGCAGCTCCCAAATGGGACAGGGAAGCGGCTACACCTTC.

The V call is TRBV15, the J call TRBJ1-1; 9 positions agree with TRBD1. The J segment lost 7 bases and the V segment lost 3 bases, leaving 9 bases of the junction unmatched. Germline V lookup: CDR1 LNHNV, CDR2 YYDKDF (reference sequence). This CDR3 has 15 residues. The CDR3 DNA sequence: TGTGCCACCAGCAGTGCACAGGGGGCGATCGGTGAAGCTTTCTTT. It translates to CATSSAQGAIGEAFF. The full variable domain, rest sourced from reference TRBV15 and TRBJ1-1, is DAMVIQNPRYQVTQFGKPVTLSCSQTLNHNVMYWYQQKSSQAPKLLFHYYDKDFNNEADTPDNFQSRRPNTSFCFLDIRSPGLGDTAMYLCATSSAQGAIGEAFFGQGTRLTVV.

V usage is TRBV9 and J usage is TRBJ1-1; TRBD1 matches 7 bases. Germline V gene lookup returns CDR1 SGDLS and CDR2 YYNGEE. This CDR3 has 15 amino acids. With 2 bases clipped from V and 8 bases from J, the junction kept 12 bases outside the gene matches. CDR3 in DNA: TGTGCCAGCAGCGTTGGGGACAGCACGGGGACCGAAGCTTTCTTT. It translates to CASSVGDSTGTEAFF. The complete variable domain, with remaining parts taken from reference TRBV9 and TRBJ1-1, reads DSGVTQTPKHLITATGQRVTLRCSPRSGDLSVYWYQQSLDQGLQFLIQYYNGEERAKGNILERFSAQQFPDLHSELNLSSLELGDSALYFCASSVGDSTGTEAFFGQGTRLTVV.

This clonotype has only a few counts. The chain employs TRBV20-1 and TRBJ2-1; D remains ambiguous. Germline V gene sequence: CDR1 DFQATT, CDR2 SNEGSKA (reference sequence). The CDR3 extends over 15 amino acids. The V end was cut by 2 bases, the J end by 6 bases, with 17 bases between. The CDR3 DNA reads TGCAGTGCTAGACCCCGGGCCGAGCGCGTCAATGAGCAGTTCTTC. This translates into CSARPRAERVNEQFF.

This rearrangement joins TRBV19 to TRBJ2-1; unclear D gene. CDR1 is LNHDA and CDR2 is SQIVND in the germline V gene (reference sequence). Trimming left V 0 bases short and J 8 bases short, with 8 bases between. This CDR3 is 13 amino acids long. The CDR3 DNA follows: TGTGCCAGTAGTATAGATCGAAGGGATGAGCAGTTCTTC. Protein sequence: CASSIDRRDEQFF.

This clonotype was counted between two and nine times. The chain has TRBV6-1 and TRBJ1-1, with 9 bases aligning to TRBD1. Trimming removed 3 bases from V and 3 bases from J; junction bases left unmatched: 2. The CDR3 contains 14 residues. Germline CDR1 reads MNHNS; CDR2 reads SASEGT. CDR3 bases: TGTGCCAGCAGTGAGGGACAGGGCTACACTGAAGCTTTCTTT. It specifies CASSEGQGYTEAFF.

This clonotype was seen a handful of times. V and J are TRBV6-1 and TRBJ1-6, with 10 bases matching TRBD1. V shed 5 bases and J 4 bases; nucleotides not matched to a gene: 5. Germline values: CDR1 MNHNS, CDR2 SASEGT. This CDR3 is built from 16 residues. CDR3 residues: CASSTGQGSYNSPLHF. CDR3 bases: TGTGCCAGCAGTACGGGACAGGGGTCTTATAATTCACCCCTCCACTTT.

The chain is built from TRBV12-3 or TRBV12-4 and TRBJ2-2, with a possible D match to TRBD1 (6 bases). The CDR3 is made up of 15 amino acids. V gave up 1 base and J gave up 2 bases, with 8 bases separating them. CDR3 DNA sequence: TGTGCCAGCAGTTTAGGGACAGATAACACCGGGGAGCTGTTTTTT. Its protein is CASSLGTDNTGELFF.